Presented here are 22 T cell receptor beta chains from one specimen sequenced in a study of T cell changes during pregnancy in multiple sclerosis. Clones were read by immunoSEQ multiplex PCR, and TCRdb kept only the in-frame ones, dropping some. In the table there are tens of thousands of clones, 75% to 95% of which are singletons. The sequencing used CD8+ T cells from peripheral blood mononuclear cells, collected before pregnancy. All receptors come from a female donor with multiple sclerosis, enrolled in a pregnancy study.

This clone was found a few times. V is TRBV28 and J is TRBJ2-7; 8 positions agree with TRBD2. The germline gives CDR1 MDHEN, CDR2 SYDVKM. The V gene end was trimmed by 2 bases and the J gene end by 5 bases; junction bases not matched to a gene: 14. The CDR3 has 17 residues. DNA for the CDR3: TGTGCCAGCAGTTTAATTTTAGCCGGGAGGGCGGGCGACGAGCAGTACTTC. This sequence encodes CASSLILAGRAGDEQYF.

This clone was seen more than once but under ten times. This chain's CDR3 is CASSTSGTSEAFF. In nucleotides, the CDR3 is TGTGCCAGCAGCACCTCAGGCACGTCTGAAGCTTTCTTT. V gene TRBV9 combines with J gene TRBJ1-1; the D is unclear. CDR3 length: 13 residues. Germline values: CDR1 SGDLS, CDR2 YYNGEE. The V and J ends lost 4 bases and 6 bases respectively, with 13 bases between them.

The chain couples TRBV10-3 to TRBJ2-4; 8 nucleotides align to TRBD1. V lost 10 bases and J lost 6; bases outside the gene matches: 5. The germline V gene encodes CDR1 ENHRY and CDR2 SYGVKD. There are 12 residues in the CDR3. CDR3 loop: CATTGDLNIQYF. The CDR3 DNA reads TGTGCCACGACAGGGGATTTAAACATTCAGTACTTC.

This clone was seen just once. The gene calls are TRBV6-5 and TRBJ2-1, with TRBD2 matching 7 bases. The V and J ends lost 2 bases and 0 bases, in that order; junction bases with no gene match: 4. CDR3 length equals 16 residues. Germline V gives CDR1 MNHEY, CDR2 SVGAGI. The CDR3 protein is CASSYLSGLSYNEQFF. DNA of the CDR3: TGTGCCAGCAGTTACCTTAGCGGGCTCTCCTACAATGAGCAGTTCTTC.

The rearrangement joins TRBV5-4 to TRBJ2-1, with 13 bases lining up with TRBD2. There are 16 residues in the CDR3. The trim removed 4 bases at V and 8 bases at J, leaving 9 bases unmatched. The germline V gene encodes CDR1 SGHNT and CDR2 YYREEE (reference sequence). The CDR3: CASSLWTSGSGDEQFF. DNA of the CDR3: TGTGCCAGCAGCCTCTGGACTAGCGGGAGTGGTGATGAGCAGTTCTTC.

This clone was recorded a few times. The J gene is TRBJ2-7, the V gene TRBV27; D remains unclear. Germline CDR1 MNHEY, CDR2 SMNVEV (reference sequence). CDR3 length equals 12 residues. The germline V and J ends were trimmed by 3 bases and 3 bases, with 6 bases remaining between them. CDR3 nucleotides: TGTGCCAGCAGTTTGCCGGGCTACGAGCAGTACTTC. It yields the protein CASSLPGYEQYF.

The chain has TRBV7-6 and TRBJ2-2; the match to TRBD2 covers 13 bases. The V gene end was trimmed by 3 bases and the J gene end by 8 bases; junction bases not matched to a gene: 9. The germline CDR1 and CDR2 sequences are SGHVS and FNYEAQ. The CDR3 runs 17 residues. CDR3 protein: CASSLELAGGPKGELFF. Written as DNA, the CDR3 is TGTGCCAGCAGCTTGGAACTAGCGGGAGGGCCTAAAGGGGAGCTGTTTTTT.

V is TRBV27 and J is TRBJ2-7; 11 nucleotides agree with TRBD2. CDR1 is MNHEY, CDR2 SMNVEV, per germline (reference sequence). CDR3 length equals 18 residues. Trimming removed 6 bases from V and 7 bases from J; junction bases left unmatched: 20. CDR3 sequence reads: CASSQDSIVAGGKGEQYF. Written as DNA, the CDR3 is TGTGCCAGCAGCCAAGACTCTATAGTAGCGGGGGGGAAGGGTGAGCAGTACTTC.

This clone was seen only a few times. The rearrangement joins TRBV4-2 to TRBJ2-3, with 11 bases fitting TRBD2. Germline CDR1 and CDR2: LGHNA and YNFKEQ. J lost 4 bases, V lost 4 bases, and 4 bases had no gene match. This CDR3 contains 15 residues. CDR3 coding DNA: TGTGCCAGCAGCCTCTTAGCGGGAGGGCCAGATACGCAGTATTTT. Residues: CASSLLAGGPDTQYF.

V is TRBV6-4 and J is TRBJ2-3, with TRBD2 identical over 7 bases. The CDR3 runs to 15 residues. Germline V lookup: CDR1 MRHNA, CDR2 SNTAGT. After removal of 4 bases from V and 2 bases from J, the junction contained 6 bases not matched to a gene. CDR3: CASSASGGSTDTQYF. The CDR3 DNA reads as TGTGCCAGCAGTGCTAGCGGAGGTTCCACAGATACGCAGTATTTT.

The chain has TRBV10-1 and TRBJ2-1, with 15 positions matching TRBD2. Germline assignment: CDR1 WNHNN and CDR2 SYGVQD (reference sequence). This CDR3 is built from 19 residues. J was trimmed by 4 bases and V by 6 bases; bases with no gene match: 13. CDR3 loop: CASSVFLGLAGGPYNEQFF. CDR3 nucleotide sequence: TGCGCCAGCAGCGTTTTCCTGGGACTAGCGGGAGGCCCGTACAATGAGCAGTTCTTC.

The genes are TRBV7-3 and TRBJ1-4; tentatively, D is TRBD1 (6 bases). Per the germline V gene, CDR1 is SGHTA and CDR2 is FQGTGA. V was trimmed by 1 base and J by 3 bases, leaving 9 bases between them. This CDR3 comprises 15 residues. CDR3 nucleotide sequence: TGTGCCAGCAGCTTAATAGGGGGACCTAATGAAAAACTGTTTTTT. Translating it yields CASSLIGGPNEKLFF.

The genes are TRBV20-1 and TRBJ2-5; D not certain. The CDR3 is 9 residues long. Germline CDR1 and CDR2: DFQATT and SNEGSKA (reference sequence). V was trimmed by 5 bases and J by 7 bases, leaving 5 bases between them. CDR3 bases: TGCAGTGCTCTAGGGACCCAGTACTTC. Translation gives CSALGTQYF.

This sequence joins TRBV9 and TRBJ2-1, with 7 bases fitting TRBD2. Trimming at V came to 0 bases and at J to 6 bases, leaving 9 bases not matched to a gene. CDR3 length: 16 residues. CDR1 is SGDLS, CDR2 YYNGEE, per germline. In nucleotides, the CDR3 is TGTGCCAGCAGCGTAGCCCGGGGGGAGGGATCCAATGAGCAGTTCTTC. Its protein is CASSVARGEGSNEQFF.

This sequence joins TRBV29-1 and TRBJ2-1; TRBD2 matches at 9 bases. From germline, CDR1 is SQVTM and CDR2 ANQGSEA. After removal of 2 bases from V and 0 bases from J, the junction contained 5 bases not matched to a gene. This CDR3 has 16 amino acids. The CDR3 spells CSVELAGLSSYNEQFF. The CDR3 nucleotides are TGCAGCGTTGAACTAGCGGGGCTCAGCTCCTACAATGAGCAGTTCTTC.

This clone is a singleton in its sample. This sequence joins TRBV6-6 and TRBJ1-1, with D uncertain. There are 13 residues in the CDR3. Germline assignment: CDR1 MNHNY and CDR2 SVGAGI (reference sequence). Trimming removed 5 bases at V and 3 bases at J, with 10 bases between. Here the CDR3 DNA reads TGTGCCAGCAGTCTCGGCAGGCACACTGAAGCTTTCTTT. Translation: CASSLGRHTEAFF.

This chain joins TRBV5-5 and TRBJ2-7; D possibly corresponds to TRBD2 (6 bases). Per germline, CDR1 SGHKS and CDR2 YYEKEE (reference sequence). Trimming pared 2 bases from V and 2 bases from J, leaving 11 bases between. This CDR3 spans 14 amino acids. CDR3 in DNA: TGTGCCAGCAGCTTATACGGGAGTACCTACGAGCAGTACTTC. Its protein product is CASSLYGSTYEQYF.

This rearrangement joins TRBV4-3 to TRBJ2-7, with a weak D call TRBD1 (6 bases). The length of the CDR3 is 15 residues. From germline, CDR1 is LGHNA and CDR2 YSLEER. Trimming removed 2 bases from V and 2 bases from J, with 13 bases in between. Here the CDR3 reads CASSQTRSGAYEQYF. Here the CDR3 DNA reads TGCGCCAGCAGCCAAACAAGGTCAGGGGCCTACGAGCAGTACTTC.

This chain links TRBV6-1 with TRBJ2-5; D is unresolved. V lost 5 bases to trimming and J lost 2 bases, with 12 bases between them. The germline V gene has CDR1 MNHNS and CDR2 SASEGT. The length of the CDR3 is 14 residues. The CDR3: CASSQYRFQETQYF. The CDR3 DNA reads as TGTGCCAGCAGTCAATACAGATTTCAAGAGACCCAGTACTTC.

The V gene is TRBV6-5, the J gene TRBJ2-1, with D unresolved. V was clipped by 8 bases and J by 0 bases, with 8 bases between them. This CDR3 has 13 residues. From germline, CDR1 is MNHEY and CDR2 SVGAGI. The DNA of the CDR3 is TGTGCCAGCGCTGAGTTCTCCTACAATGAGCAGTTCTTC. This sequence encodes CASAEFSYNEQFF.

This rearrangement joins TRBV5-4 to TRBJ2-2; weak D call: TRBD2 (6 bases). The CDR3 extends over 16 amino acids. Germline CDR1 and CDR2: SGHNT and YYREEE (reference sequence). The V end lost 2 bases, the J end lost 1 base, and 12 bases lay between the germline ends. In DNA, the CDR3 is TGTGCCAGCAGCTTAGGTCTTAGCGGGAACACCGGGGAGCTGTTTTTT. Its protein product is CASSLGLSGNTGELFF.

The rearrangement links TRBV13 to TRBJ2-7; 9 positions match TRBD1. From germline, CDR1 is PRHDT and CDR2 FYEKMQ (reference sequence). This CDR3 is built from 15 residues. V shed 5 bases and J 1 base; nucleotides not matched to a gene: 6. CDR3 sequence reads: CASSPAGQGSYEQYF. In nucleotides, the CDR3 is TGTGCCAGCAGCCCCGCCGGACAGGGGTCCTACGAGCAGTACTTC.